Shown below are 27 T cell receptor beta chains from a single sample sequenced in a study of blood T cell repertoires in COVID-19. Assay used: immunoSEQ multiplex PCR; TCRdb lists only in-frame clones, some missing. The sample consists of 65,000 to 70,000 clones, about 82% of them appearing once. Material: peripheral blood. The receptors were gathered from a man aged 45-65 years with acute or convalescent COVID-19.

V and J are TRBV30 and TRBJ2-2; tentative D call: TRBD1 (5 bases). Germline CDR1 GTSNPN, CDR2 SVGIG (reference sequence). The CDR3 consists of 13 residues. Trimming took 3 bases from V and 2 from J, leaving 7 bases between them. In nucleotides, the CDR3 is TGTGCCTGGAGAAGGGGTAACACCGGGGAGCTGTTTTTT. Its protein is CAWRRGNTGELFF.

The J gene is TRBJ1-1, the V gene TRBV30; D uncertain. V lost 0 bases to trimming and J lost 6 bases, with 14 bases between them. Germline V gene sequence: CDR1 GTSNPN, CDR2 SVGIG (reference sequence). CDR3 length: 14 amino acids. This CDR3 reads CAWSVSVTWAEAFF. The CDR3 DNA is TGTGCCTGGAGTGTAAGCGTCACCTGGGCTGAAGCTTTCTTT. Filled out from reference TRBV30 and TRBJ1-1, the complete variable domain reads SQTIHQWPATLVQPVGSPLSLECTVEGTSNPNLYWYRQAAGRGLQLLFYSVGIGQISSEVPQNLSASRPQDRQFILSSKKLLLSDSGFYLCAWSVSVTWAEAFFGQGTRLTVV.

V is TRBV6-5 and J is TRBJ1-6; D might be TRBD1 (6 bases). Germline lookup yields CDR1 MNHEY and CDR2 SVGAGI. The ends were cut back, 8 bases at V and 9 bases at J, with 17 bases in the middle. The CDR3 runs 14 residues. This CDR3 is CASAGESRPSPLHF. The CDR3 DNA is TGTGCCAGCGCAGGGGAATCCCGACCTTCACCCCTCCACTTT.

The V and J genes are TRBV10-2 and TRBJ1-4; D might be TRBD1 (5 bases). The germline V gene has CDR1 WSHSY and CDR2 SAAADI. The CDR3 covers 14 residues. Trimming took 6 bases from V and 5 from J, leaving 13 bases between them. The CDR3 here is CASSYLQENEKLFF. The CDR3 region has the DNA TGCGCCAGCAGCTACTTACAGGAGAATGAAAAACTGTTTTTT.

The chain joins TRBV29-1 to TRBJ1-1, with 7 bases that match TRBD1. Germline V gene lookup returns CDR1 SQVTM and CDR2 ANQGSEA. The CDR3 is 12 amino acids. J was trimmed by 4 bases and V by 8 bases; bases with no gene match: 7. CDR3 in DNA: TGCAGCACTACACAGGGGAGCACTGAAGCTTTCTTT. Its protein product is CSTTQGSTEAFF.

The V and J genes are TRBV13 and TRBJ1-4; 10 bases agree with TRBD1. J lost 13 bases, V lost 6 bases, and 11 bases had no gene match. The CDR3 spans 14 residues. CDR1 and CDR2 from the germline V gene are PRHDT and FYEKMQ (reference sequence). CDR3: CASSLRDRGLRLFF. In DNA form, the CDR3 reads TGTGCCAGCAGTCTCCGGGACAGGGGCTTGCGACTGTTTTTT.

The V call is TRBV5-1, the J call TRBJ2-2; the D gene is possibly TRBD1 (5 bases). V was shortened by 0 bases and J by 6 bases, with 9 bases between the two germline ends. Germline V CDR1 and CDR2: SGHRS, YFSETQ. This CDR3 has 14 residues. This CDR3 reads CASSLVRAAGELFF. CDR3 nucleotides: TGCGCCAGCAGCTTGGTCAGGGCCGCCGGGGAGCTGTTTTTT.

The rearrangement links TRBV11-3 to TRBJ2-7, with D perhaps TRBD2 (6 bases). The germline gives CDR1 SGHNT, CDR2 YENEEA. The CDR3 spans 13 residues. Between the trimmed V and J ends, which lost 5 bases and 3 bases, there was a span of 11 bases. This CDR3 reads CASSRGGVYEQYF. The CDR3 DNA is TGTGCCAGCAGCCGCGGCGGGGTCTACGAGCAGTACTTC.

V usage is TRBV5-1 and J usage is TRBJ2-5, with a possible D match to TRBD1 (7 bases). V lost 4 bases, J lost 5 bases, and 15 bases lay in between. This CDR3 has 14 residues. CDR1 SGHRS and CDR2 YFSETQ come from the germline V gene. The CDR3 loop is CASSPAPGGETQYF. The CDR3 DNA is TGCGCCAGCAGCCCCGCCCCAGGGGGGGAGACCCAGTACTTC.

This chain uses TRBV3-1 (or the pseudogene TRBV3-2) with TRBJ2-7, with 8 nucleotides matching TRBD2. The CDR3 spans 13 residues. Germline V gives CDR1 LGHDT, CDR2 YNNKEL (reference sequence). V lost 3 bases to trimming and J lost 4 bases; unmatched junction nucleotides: 2. CDR3 bases: TGTGCCAGCAGCCAGCGGGGGGCATACGAGCAGTACTTC. It translates to CASSQRGAYEQYF.

The chain uses TRBV5-6 and TRBJ1-1; D is possibly TRBD1 (6 bases). Germline V CDR1 and CDR2: SGHDT, YYEEEE. The V gene lost 0 bases and the J gene lost 7 bases, with 16 bases spanning the gap. The CDR3 has 15 amino acids. The CDR3 protein is CASSLVPRGAVEAFF. The CDR3 DNA sequence: TGTGCCAGCAGCTTGGTCCCCCGGGGGGCCGTTGAAGCTTTCTTT.

The CDR3 DNA sequence: TGTGCCAGCAGCCAAGATGGCCAGGGAAAGGTCCGTGAAAAACTGTTTTTT. Protein sequence: CASSQDGQGKVREKLFF. The chain uses TRBV4-2 and TRBJ1-4; TRBD1 might be the D (5 bases). The CDR3 is 17 amino acids. Trimming removed 0 bases from V and 7 bases from J, with 18 bases in between. Germline V gene sequence: CDR1 LGHNA, CDR2 YNFKEQ.

This chain connects TRBV4-1 to TRBJ2-1; 7 nucleotides line up with TRBD2. This CDR3 region has 16 residues. Trimming at V came to 1 base and at J to 2 bases, leaving 5 bases not matched to a gene. CDR1 is MGHRA, CDR2 YSYEKL, per germline. CDR3 DNA sequence: TGCGCCAGCAGCCAAGGCCCCAGCGGGGCCTACAATGAGCAGTTCTTC. Translation gives CASSQGPSGAYNEQFF.

V is TRBV20-1 and J is TRBJ2-7, with TRBD2 matching over 7 bases. V shed 3 bases and J 2 bases; nucleotides not matched to a gene: 7. This CDR3 spans 14 amino acids. Germline V gene data show CDR1 as DFQATT and CDR2 as SNEGSKA (reference sequence). The CDR3 coding sequence is TGCAGTGCTAGTCGGACTAGAACACCCTACGAGCAGTACTTC. Translated: CSASRTRTPYEQYF.

V usage is TRBV21-1 and J usage is TRBJ1-1; the table calls TRBD1, which could not be checked here. TRBV21-1 is flagged as a pseudogene. The CDR3 extends over 14 amino acids. In DNA, the CDR3 is TGTGCCAGCAGCAAAGTCACCCTTGGGCCTGAAGCTTTCTTT. This translates into CASSKVTLGPEAFF.

The V and J genes are TRBV7-9 and TRBJ2-1, with a possible D match to TRBD2 (5 bases). Per the germline V gene, CDR1 is SEHNR and CDR2 is FQNEAQ (reference sequence). The CDR3 is 18 residues long. The V gene lost 0 bases and the J gene lost 4 bases, with 19 bases spanning the gap. Written as DNA, the CDR3 is TGTGCCAGCAGCTTAGCGGGAGCAGCGGTGATCAAATACAATGAGCAGTTCTTC. This encodes CASSLAGAAVIKYNEQFF.

This chain joins TRBV5-1 and TRBJ2-7, with 10 bases identical to TRBD1. V dropped 5 bases and J dropped 4; count of bases not matched to a gene: 9. The CDR3 has 15 residues. CDR1 SGHRS and CDR2 YFSETQ come from the germline V gene. The CDR3 is CASSFFPGQGYEQYF. The CDR3 coding sequence is TGCGCCAGCAGTTTTTTTCCGGGACAGGGGTACGAGCAGTACTTC. The complete variable domain, with remaining parts taken from reference TRBV5-1 and TRBJ2-7, reads KAGVTQTPRYLIKTRGQQVTLSCSPISGHRSVSWYQQTPGQGLQFLFEYFSETQRNKGNFPGRFSGRQFSNSRSEMNVSTLELGDSALYLCASSFFPGQGYEQYFGPGTRLTVT.

The chain joins TRBV25-1 to TRBJ1-1; possibly TRBD1 for D (5 bases). Germline V CDR1 and CDR2: MGHDK, SYGVNS. V was trimmed by 7 bases and J by 6 bases, leaving 9 bases between them. The CDR3 loop spans 11 amino acids. The DNA for the CDR3 is TGTGCCAGCAAGGGGATGTCTGAAGCTTTCTTT. It is translated as CASKGMSEAFF.

This chain joins TRBV30 and TRBJ2-7, with 11 bases lining up with TRBD1. The V segment lost 4 bases and the J segment 7 bases; nucleotides outside the gene matches: 15. CDR3 length: 16 residues. Looked up from germline, CDR1 is GTSNPN and CDR2 is SVGIG (reference sequence). The CDR3 sequence is CAWTRNRDRGTWEQYF. The CDR3 DNA sequence: TGTGCCTGGACTCGAAATCGGGACAGGGGGACCTGGGAGCAGTACTTC.

This rearrangement joins TRBV13 to TRBJ2-7; 7 positions match TRBD2. Germline V lookup: CDR1 PRHDT, CDR2 FYEKMQ (reference sequence). This CDR3 comprises 16 residues. Trimming cost V 4 bases and J 4 bases; bases outside gene matches: 13. CDR3 protein: CASSSGGEAGLYEQYF. The CDR3 coding sequence is TGTGCCAGCAGCTCCGGGGGAGAAGCGGGACTGTACGAGCAGTACTTC.

CDR3 residues: CASSQGTIHQPQHF. In DNA form, the CDR3 reads TGTGCCAGCAGCCAAGGCACAATTCACCAGCCCCAGCATTTT. The rearrangement links TRBV4-2 to TRBJ1-5; D is ambiguous. This CDR3 is built from 14 residues. CDR1 is LGHNA, CDR2 YNFKEQ, per germline. Between the trimmed V and J ends, which lost 1 base and 7 bases, there was a span of 11 bases.

This clone was recorded only once. The junction differs from germline at one of its ends, possibly a read error. The chain joins TRBV2 to TRBJ1-2, with 7 bases identical to TRBD1. The CDR3 has 12 residues. Germline CDR1 SNHLY, CDR2 FYNNEI. The CDR3 region has the DNA TGTGCCAGCAGTGAAGCGCGGGGGGACAGTTCCTTC. Protein product: CASSEARGDSSF.

In its sample, this clone was seen once. The chain couples TRBV14 to TRBJ2-3; 8 positions agree with TRBD2. Trimming cost V 2 bases and J 2 bases; bases outside gene matches: 6. Germline V gives CDR1 SGHDN, CDR2 FVKESK. This CDR3 region has 16 residues. CDR3 loop: CASSQNSGILTDTQYF. CDR3 DNA: TGTGCCAGCAGCCAAAATAGCGGGATTCTCACAGATACGCAGTATTTT.

The J gene is TRBJ2-7, the V gene TRBV10-3; weak D call: TRBD2 (6 bases). V was clipped by 0 bases and J by 7 bases, with 19 bases between them. The CDR3 length is 16 residues. CDR1 is ENHRY and CDR2 is SYGVKD in the germline V gene. The CDR3 DNA reads TGTGCCATCAGTGAGTCGATGGACTACCTTCCAACGGAGCAGTACTTC. Amino acids: CAISESMDYLPTEQYF.

The rearrangement links TRBV9 to TRBJ1-3, with D possibly being TRBD1 (5 bases). V lost 7 bases and J lost 0, with 14 bases in between. This CDR3 contains 15 residues. Germline V gene lookup returns CDR1 SGDLS and CDR2 YYNGEE. CDR3 in DNA: TGTGCCAGCGGACAAACGACTAGCTCTGGAAACACCATATATTTT. Encoded protein: CASGQTTSSGNTIYF.

The chain employs TRBV25-1 and TRBJ1-2; D perhaps matches TRBD1 (6 bases). Trimming cost V 3 bases and J 3 bases, with 11 bases left between them. The CDR3 consists of 14 residues. Per germline, CDR1 MGHDK and CDR2 SYGVNS. As DNA, the CDR3 is TGTGCCAGCAGTGACCTAGGGGGGGACTATGGCTACACCTTC. Translating it yields CASSDLGGDYGYTF.

V and J are TRBV25-1 and TRBJ1-5; D remains unclear. Trimming took off 6 bases at V and 3 bases at J, with 12 bases between the two ends. The CDR3 totals 14 residues. CDR1 and CDR2 from the germline V gene are MGHDK and SYGVNS. The CDR3 sequence is CASRLAIDNQPQHF. CDR3 DNA: TGTGCCAGCAGACTCGCCATAGACAATCAGCCCCAGCATTTT.